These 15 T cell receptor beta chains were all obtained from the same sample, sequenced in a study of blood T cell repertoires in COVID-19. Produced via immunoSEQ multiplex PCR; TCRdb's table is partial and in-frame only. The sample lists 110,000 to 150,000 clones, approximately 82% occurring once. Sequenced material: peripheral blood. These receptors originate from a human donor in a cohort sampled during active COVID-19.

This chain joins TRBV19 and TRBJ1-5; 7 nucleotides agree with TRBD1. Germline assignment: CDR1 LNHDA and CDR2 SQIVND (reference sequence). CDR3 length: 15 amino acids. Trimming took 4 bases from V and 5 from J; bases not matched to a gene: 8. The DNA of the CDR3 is TGTGCCAGTAGTAGGGACAGTATTAACGATCAGCCCCAGCATTTT. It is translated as CASSRDSINDQPQHF.

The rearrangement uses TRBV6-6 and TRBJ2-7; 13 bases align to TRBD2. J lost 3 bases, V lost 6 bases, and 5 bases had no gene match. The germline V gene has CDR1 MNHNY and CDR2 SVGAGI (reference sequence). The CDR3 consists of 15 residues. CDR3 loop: CASRERTSGGYEQYF. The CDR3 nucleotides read TGTGCCAGCAGAGAACGGACTAGCGGGGGCTACGAGCAGTACTTC.

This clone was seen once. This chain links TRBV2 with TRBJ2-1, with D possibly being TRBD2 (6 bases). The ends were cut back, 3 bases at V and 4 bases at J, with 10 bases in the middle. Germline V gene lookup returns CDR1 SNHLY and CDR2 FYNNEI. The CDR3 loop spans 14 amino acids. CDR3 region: CASSDQAGYNEQFF. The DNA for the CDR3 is TGTGCCAGCAGTGATCAGGCGGGGTACAATGAGCAGTTCTTC. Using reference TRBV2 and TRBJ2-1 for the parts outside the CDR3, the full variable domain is EPEVTQTPSHQVTQMGQEVILRCVPISNHLYFYWYRQILGQKVEFLVSFYNNEISEKSEIFDDQFSVERPDGSNFTLKIRSTKLEDSAMYFCASSDQAGYNEQFFGPGTRLTVL.

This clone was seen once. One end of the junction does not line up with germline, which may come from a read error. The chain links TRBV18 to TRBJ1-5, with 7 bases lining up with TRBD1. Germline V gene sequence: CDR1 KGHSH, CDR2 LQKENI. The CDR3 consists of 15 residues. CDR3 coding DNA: TGTGCCAGCACACCGACAGGGACGGATAATCAGCCCCAGCATTTT. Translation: CASTPTGTDNQPQHF.

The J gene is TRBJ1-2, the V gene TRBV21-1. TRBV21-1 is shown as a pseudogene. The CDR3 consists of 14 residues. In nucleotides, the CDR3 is TGTGCCAGCAGCAAAGAGGAGGCTACCTATGGCTACACCTTC. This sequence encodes CASSKEEATYGYTF.

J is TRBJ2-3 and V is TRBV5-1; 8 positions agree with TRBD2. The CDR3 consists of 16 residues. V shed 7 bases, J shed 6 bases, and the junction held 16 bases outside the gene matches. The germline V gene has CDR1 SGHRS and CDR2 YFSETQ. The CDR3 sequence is CASSLPGLAQSDTQYF. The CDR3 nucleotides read TGCGCCAGCTCCCTCCCCGGACTAGCCCAGTCCGATACGCAGTATTTT.

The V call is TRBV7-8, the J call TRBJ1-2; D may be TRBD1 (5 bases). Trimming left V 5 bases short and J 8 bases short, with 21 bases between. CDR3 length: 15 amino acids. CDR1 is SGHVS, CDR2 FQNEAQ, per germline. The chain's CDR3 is CASSLLAQGLPGYTF. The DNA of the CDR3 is TGTGCCAGCAGCCTCCTCGCCCAGGGACTGCCAGGCTACACCTTC.

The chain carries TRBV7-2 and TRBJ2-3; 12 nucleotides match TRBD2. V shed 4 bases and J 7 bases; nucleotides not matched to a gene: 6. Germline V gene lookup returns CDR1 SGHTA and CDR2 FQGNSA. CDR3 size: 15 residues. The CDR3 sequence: CASSSGLAGPNTQYF. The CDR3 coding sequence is TGTGCCAGCAGCTCAGGACTAGCGGGGCCTAATACGCAGTATTTT.

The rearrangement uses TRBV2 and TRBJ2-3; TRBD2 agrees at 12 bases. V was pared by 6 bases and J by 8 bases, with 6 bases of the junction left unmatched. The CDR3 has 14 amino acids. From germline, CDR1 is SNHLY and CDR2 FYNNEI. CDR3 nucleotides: TGTGCCAGCAGGCGACTAGCGGGAGTGGGTACGCAGTATTTT. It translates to CASRRLAGVGTQYF. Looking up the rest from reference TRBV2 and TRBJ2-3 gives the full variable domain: EPEVTQTPSHQVTQMGQEVILRCVPISNHLYFYWYRQILGQKVEFLVSFYNNEISEKSEIFDDQFSVERPDGSNFTLKIRSTKLEDSAMYFCASRRLAGVGTQYFGPGTRLTVL.

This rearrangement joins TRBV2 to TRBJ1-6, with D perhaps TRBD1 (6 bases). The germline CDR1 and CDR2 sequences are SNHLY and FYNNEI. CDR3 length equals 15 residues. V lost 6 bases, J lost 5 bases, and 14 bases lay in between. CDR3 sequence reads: CASRGGGRNNSPLHF. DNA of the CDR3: TGTGCCAGCAGGGGCGGGGGCAGGAATAATTCACCCCTCCACTTT.

CDR3 nucleotides: TGCAGTGCTAGTATATCTCGGGCGGGAGTAGTGGCAGATACGCAGTATTTT. This gives the protein CSASISRAGVVADTQYF. V is TRBV20-1 and J is TRBJ2-3; the match to TRBD2 covers 7 bases. This CDR3 is built from 17 residues. Germline V gene sequence: CDR1 DFQATT, CDR2 SNEGSKA (reference sequence). Trimming removed 3 bases from V and 4 bases from J; junction bases left unmatched: 16.

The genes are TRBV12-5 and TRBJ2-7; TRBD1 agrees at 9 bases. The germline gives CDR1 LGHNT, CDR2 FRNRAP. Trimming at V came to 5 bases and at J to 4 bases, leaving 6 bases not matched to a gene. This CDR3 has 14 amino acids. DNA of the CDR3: TGTGCTAGTGGTCGACAGGGGGGCATTTACGAGCAGTACTTC. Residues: CASGRQGGIYEQYF.

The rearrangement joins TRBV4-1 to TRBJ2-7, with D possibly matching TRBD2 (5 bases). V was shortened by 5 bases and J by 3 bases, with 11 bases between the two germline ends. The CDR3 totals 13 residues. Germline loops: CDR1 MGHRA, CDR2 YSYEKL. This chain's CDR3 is CASSIGLFYEQYF. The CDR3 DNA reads TGCGCCAGCAGCATCGGACTCTTCTACGAGCAGTACTTC.

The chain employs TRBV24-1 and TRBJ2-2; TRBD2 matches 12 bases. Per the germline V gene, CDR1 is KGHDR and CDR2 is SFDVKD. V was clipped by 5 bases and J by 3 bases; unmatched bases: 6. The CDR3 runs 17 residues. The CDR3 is CATSGSSGRAHTGELFF. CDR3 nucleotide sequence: TGTGCCACCAGTGGGTCTAGCGGGAGGGCCCACACCGGGGAGCTGTTTTTT.

The chain's CDR3 is CASSFGQSDSPLHF. CDR3 bases: TGTGCCAGCTCATTCGGACAGAGCGATTCACCCCTCCACTTT. V is TRBV18 and J is TRBJ1-6; the D gene is possibly TRBD1 (6 bases). Looked up from germline, CDR1 is KGHSH and CDR2 is LQKENI. The ends were cut back, 5 bases at V and 8 bases at J, with 13 bases in the middle. CDR3 length equals 14 residues.